This T cell receptor beta chain emerged from a study of blood T cell repertoires in COVID-19 (dated by TCRdb to 2019 to 2021). Looking at the study overall: Samples covering the acute and convalescent phases of COVID-19 were provided by collaborators in the United States, Italy and Spain. The material from the prospective study consisted of cDNA or gDNA derived from T cells, B-cell-depleted T cells, or PBMCs. Subjects who had been exposed to COVID-19, were actively infected with it, or had recovered from it provided the deeply sampled blood TCRbeta repertoires that made up the dataset. The repertoires were released in a freely available public database meant as a resource for research on the immune response to SARS-CoV-2. The samples were drawn from the first 160 participants of the ongoing ImmuneRACE study and from 1,254 subjects provided by 6 global collaborators. Sample metadata almost always included a de-identified subject ID, COVID-19 status, age in years and sex. HLA class I and class II types, where available, came from metadata supplied by the sample provider rather than from assay-based typing.

General study outcomes and caveats: The quantity of clinical and demographic metadata differed by source and by participant and was supplied without curation.

In Seattle, one collaborating source enrolled patients while the infection was active and tracked those patients longitudinally over the course of disease. Collaborating institutions collected whole blood in K2EDTA tubes following their own protocols. Collaborator samples were shipped for TCRbeta analysis as frozen whole blood, isolated PBMCs, or DNA extracted from either sample type. CDR1 and CDR2 are read off the germline V gene as MGHRA and YSYEKL. The CDR3 sequence holds 17 residues, the cysteine and phenylalanine included. Just the 51-base CDR3 DNA is kept, in frame starting at base 1. At the junction V is shortened by 2 bases and J by 5 bases; bases outside the gene matches: 10. TCRbeta CDR3 regions were amplified from genomic DNA by means of the immunoSEQ Assay, a bias-controlled multiplex PCR. Per the source publication's procedure: Within the assay, amplification of reference gene primers was used to estimate how many nucleated cells each sample contained. To quantify the absolute abundance of each unique TCRbeta CDR3 rearrangement, sequence reads were collapsed and filtered. For each sample, productive Simpson clonality was calculated by taking the square root of Simpson's diversity index across productive rearrangements. Entries here come from immuneACCESS through TCRdb and include only in-frame sequences with V and J called. Some clones fail to appear in such tables; in the studies checked, an unresolved V gene covers under half of the shortfall, and the cause of the remainder is unknown. That table is the source of V, J and clone size, and D and trimming were worked out from the DNA. Within this sample are around 94,000 clones, with just under 95% of them counted one time only. The top ten constitute 1.9% of the sample.

This clone was observed a single time. What antigen it recognizes has not been identified. Nothing much larger sits one base from this clone, and base qualities are not available. The rearrangement joined TRBV4-1 to TRBJ2-3; 10 nucleotides in the junction match TRBD2. The source of this sequence is a woman aged 45-59 years with COVID-19, enrolled during active disease. The sequenced sample consisted of peripheral blood. The CDR3 in this case is CASSQLLSGGARDTQYF. The DNA sequence is given as TGCGCCAGCAGCCAATTACTCAGCGGGGGGGCTAGAGATACGCAGTATTTT.